Below, 30 T cell receptor beta chains from the same sample are listed, as sequenced in a study of blood T cell repertoires in COVID-19. The protocol was immunoSEQ multiplex PCR, while the TCRdb copy is restricted to in-frame clones and leaves out a portion. The table records 270,000 or so clones, roughly 90% of them present only once. The sample consisted of PBMCs or T cells enriched from blood (not recorded which). The receptors were gathered from a man between 35 and 55 years old who had been exposed to COVID-19.

V usage is TRBV25-1 and J usage is TRBJ2-5; 9 bases fit TRBD2. This CDR3 comprises 15 residues. V trimming: 5 bases; J trimming: 1 base; junction bases outside the gene matches: 5. The germline CDR1 and CDR2 sequences are MGHDK and SYGVNS. CDR3 sequence reads: CASSRLAEPQETQYF. As DNA, the CDR3 is TGTGCCAGCAGTCGACTAGCGGAGCCCCAAGAGACCCAGTACTTC.

This clone was recorded many times. V gene TRBV6-4 combines with J gene TRBJ2-1; D is unclear. CDR3 length: 13 amino acids. The germline V and J ends were trimmed by 0 bases and 3 bases, with 3 bases remaining between them. Germline V gene lookup returns CDR1 MRHNA and CDR2 SNTAGT. CDR3 nucleotide sequence: TGTGCCAGCAGTGACTCTAGCTACAATGAGCAGTTCTTC. Its protein is CASSDSSYNEQFF.

CDR3 nucleotide sequence: TGTGCCAGCAGCCGGACAGAGAACTACGAGCAGTACTTC. Its protein product is CASSRTENYEQYF. This chain connects TRBV5-8 to TRBJ2-7, with D perhaps matching TRBD1 (6 bases). CDR1 is SGHTS and CDR2 is YDEGEE in the germline V gene. Between the trimmed V and J ends, which lost 4 bases and 3 bases, there was a span of 11 bases. This CDR3 has 13 residues.

This clone was counted once. The chain combines TRBV5-6 with TRBJ1-4, with 9 bases lining up with TRBD1. J was trimmed by 4 bases and V by 1 base; bases with no gene match: 5. This CDR3 has 16 amino acids. Germline lookup yields CDR1 SGHDT and CDR2 YYEEEE. The CDR3 bases are TGTGCCAGCAGCTTGTCGACAGGGGGGATTAATGAAAAACTGTTTTTT. This translates into CASSLSTGGINEKLFF.

The chain uses TRBV28 and TRBJ1-6, with D maybe TRBD1 (5 bases). Trimming removed 4 bases from V and 6 bases from J, with 7 bases in between. The CDR3 spans 13 residues. CDR1 is MDHEN, CDR2 SYDVKM, per germline. CDR3 coding DNA: TGTGCCAGCAGTTATCAGGGTAATTCACCCCTCCACTTT. Amino acids: CASSYQGNSPLHF.

The rearrangement uses TRBV28 and TRBJ1-1; D gene ambiguous. The CDR3 is made up of 15 amino acids. Trimming removed 6 bases at V and 0 bases at J, with 14 bases between. The germline gives CDR1 MDHEN, CDR2 SYDVKM. CDR3: CASRRQRNLNTEAFF. In DNA form, the CDR3 reads TGTGCCAGCAGACGACAAAGAAACTTGAACACTGAAGCTTTCTTT. Full variable domain (missing parts from reference TRBV28 and TRBJ1-1): DVKVTQSSRYLVKRTGEKVFLECVQDMDHENMFWYRQDPGLGLRLIYFSYDVKMKEKGDIPEGYSVSREKKERFSLILESASTNQTSMYLCASRRQRNLNTEAFFGQGTRLTVV.

The rearrangement uses TRBV27 and TRBJ1-2; a possible D gene is TRBD1 (6 bases). Germline V gene sequence: CDR1 MNHEY, CDR2 SMNVEV (reference sequence). CDR3 length: 14 residues. The ends were cut back, 7 bases at V and 2 bases at J, with 14 bases in the middle. The CDR3, as DNA: TGTGCCAGCAACCGGAGAGGGGGAAACTATGGCTACACCTTC. It specifies CASNRRGGNYGYTF.

The V gene is TRBV2, the J gene TRBJ2-6; D unresolved. The CDR3 is 14 residues long. Germline-derived CDR1 and CDR2 are SNHLY and FYNNEI. The germline V and J ends were trimmed by 4 bases and 2 bases, with 6 bases remaining between them. The CDR3 DNA is TGTGCCAGCAGTGGTACAACTGGGGCCAACGTCCTGACTTTC. It encodes CASSGTTGANVLTF.

The rearrangement uses TRBV28 and TRBJ1-2; TRBD1 matches at 8 bases. V trimming: 5 bases; J trimming: 4 bases; junction bases outside the gene matches: 6. The CDR3 has 14 amino acids. Germline V gene data show CDR1 as MDHEN and CDR2 as SYDVKM. The chain's CDR3 is CASSTGGRSYGYTF. CDR3 DNA sequence: TGTGCCAGCAGTACAGGGGGGCGTAGCTATGGCTACACCTTC.

J is TRBJ2-7 and V is TRBV7-9; D remains unclear. Germline CDR1 reads SEHNR; CDR2 reads FQNEAQ (reference sequence). This CDR3 comprises 14 residues. Between the trimmed V and J ends, which lost 5 bases and 3 bases, there was a span of 14 bases. CDR3 sequence: CASSLSELIYEQYF. For the CDR3, the DNA is TGTGCCAGCAGCCTAAGTGAGTTGATCTACGAGCAGTACTTC. Full variable domain (outside the CDR3, taken from reference TRBV7-9 and TRBJ2-7): DTGVSQNPRHKITKRGQNVTFRCDPISEHNRLYWYRQTLGQGPEFLTYFQNEAQLEKSRLLSDRFSAERPKGSFSTLEIQRTEQGDSAMYLCASSLSELIYEQYFGPGTRLTVT.

This chain links TRBV5-1 with TRBJ1-1; D possibly corresponds to TRBD1 (6 bases). Germline V gene lookup returns CDR1 SGHRS and CDR2 YFSETQ. V dropped 3 bases and J dropped 11 bases, with 17 bases sitting between them. The CDR3 is 13 residues long. CDR3 region: CASSYNTGTWAFF. CDR3 bases: TGCGCCAGCAGCTATAACACCGGGACATGGGCTTTCTTT.

The V gene is TRBV7-3, the J gene TRBJ2-2, with D perhaps matching TRBD2 (7 bases). The CDR3 consists of 14 residues. Germline CDR1 is SGHTA and CDR2 is FQGTGA. With 8 bases removed from V and 7 bases from J, the gap between germline ends came to 17 bases. CDR3 loop: CASASAGASGELFF. CDR3 nucleotide sequence: TGTGCCAGCGCCTCTGCGGGGGCGAGCGGGGAGCTGTTTTTT.

The V gene is TRBV9, the J gene TRBJ2-2, with 10 bases lining up with TRBD2. Germline V gene data show CDR1 as SGDLS and CDR2 as YYNGEE. The CDR3 consists of 17 residues. After removal of 0 bases from V and 5 bases from J, the junction contained 7 bases not matched to a gene. As DNA, the CDR3 is TGTGCCAGCAGCGTAGCGCCTAGCGGGAGTGGGACCGGGGAGCTGTTTTTT. It yields the protein CASSVAPSGSGTGELFF.

The rearrangement joins TRBV5-4 to TRBJ2-2; D perhaps matches TRBD2 (6 bases). Trimming pared 4 bases from V and 3 bases from J, leaving 16 bases between. Germline CDR1 and CDR2: SGHNT and YYREEE (reference sequence). This CDR3 contains 16 residues. The CDR3 spells CASSPARRVDTGELFF. The CDR3 coding sequence is TGTGCCAGCAGCCCGGCAAGGAGGGTTGACACCGGGGAGCTGTTTTTT.

This clone was detected once. This sequence joins TRBV28 and TRBJ1-2; TRBD1 matches 8 bases. V was pared by 7 bases and J by 4 bases, with 14 bases of the junction left unmatched. This CDR3 has 16 amino acids. CDR1 MDHEN and CDR2 SYDVKM come from the germline V gene. The CDR3 region is CASIRTTGGVPYGYTF. DNA of the CDR3: TGTGCCAGCATTCGAACCACAGGGGGAGTCCCCTATGGCTACACCTTC.

V usage is TRBV5-1 and J usage is TRBJ2-1; D remains unclear. Germline V CDR1 and CDR2: SGHRS, YFSETQ. The CDR3 sequence is 15 residues long. V was clipped by 0 bases and J by 6 bases, with 13 bases between them. DNA of the CDR3: TGCGCCAGCAGCTTGGATCGACTCGACTTCAATGAGCAGTTCTTC. Its protein product is CASSLDRLDFNEQFF.

This chain joins TRBV29-1 and TRBJ2-5; 11 positions agree with TRBD1. This CDR3 is built from 13 residues. V shed 4 bases, J shed 5 bases, and the junction held 3 bases outside the gene matches. CDR1 SQVTM and CDR2 ANQGSEA come from the germline V gene. DNA for the CDR3: TGCAGCGTTGGGACAGGGGGCAGTGAGACCCAGTACTTC. It yields the protein CSVGTGGSETQYF.

J is TRBJ1-2 and V is TRBV7-9, with 8 bases lining up with TRBD1. CDR1 and CDR2 from the germline V gene are SEHNR and FQNEAQ (reference sequence). This CDR3 has 14 residues. V shed 6 bases, J shed 4 bases, and the junction held 7 bases outside the gene matches. The CDR3 loop is CASRPGGAGYGYTF. In DNA, the CDR3 is TGTGCCAGCAGGCCAGGGGGCGCTGGCTATGGCTACACCTTC.

The chain is built from TRBV2 and TRBJ1-5, with 8 bases that match TRBD1. This CDR3 contains 17 residues. The junction had 14 bases not matched to a gene; V was cut back by 3 bases and J by 7 bases. Germline CDR1 SNHLY, CDR2 FYNNEI. In DNA form, the CDR3 reads TGTGCCAGCAGTGAGGTTTTCCGGACAGGGTATTACCAGCCCCAGCATTTT. It specifies CASSEVFRTGYYQPQHF.

This clone turned up a few times. This chain uses TRBV13 with TRBJ2-2; unclear D gene. V gave up 0 bases and J gave up 1 base, with 3 bases separating them. Per the germline V gene, CDR1 is PRHDT and CDR2 is FYEKMQ (reference sequence). This CDR3 contains 14 residues. The CDR3 region is CASSLGRNTGELFF. Here the CDR3 DNA reads TGTGCCAGCAGCTTAGGGCGGAACACCGGGGAGCTGTTTTTT.

The V and J genes are TRBV19 and TRBJ2-7; TRBD1 matches 7 bases. CDR1 LNHDA and CDR2 SQIVND come from the germline V gene (reference sequence). J was trimmed by 4 bases and V by 3 bases; bases with no gene match: 6. CDR3 length: 14 amino acids. CDR3: CASSIRGQIYEQYF. DNA of the CDR3: TGTGCCAGTAGTATCCGGGGACAGATATACGAGCAGTACTTC.

The chain is built from TRBV5-6 and TRBJ2-5, with 8 bases aligning to TRBD1. This CDR3 is built from 16 residues. V was pared by 4 bases and J by 0 bases, with 8 bases of the junction left unmatched. Germline CDR1 and CDR2: SGHDT and YYEEEE. The CDR3 nucleotides read TGTGCCAGCAGCCCCACCGGACAGGGCCACCAAGAGACCCAGTACTTC. It codes for CASSPTGQGHQETQYF.

The CDR3 region is CASTGEGSEQFF. The CDR3 DNA reads TGTGCCAGCACGGGGGAGGGAAGTGAGCAGTTCTTC. The V and J genes are TRBV2 and TRBJ2-1, with 7 bases aligning to TRBD2. V was pared by 7 bases and J by 9 bases, with 6 bases of the junction left unmatched. Germline V gene lookup returns CDR1 SNHLY and CDR2 FYNNEI. CDR3 length equals 12 residues.

The chain links TRBV19 to TRBJ1-2; 8 bases line up with TRBD1. In germline, CDR1 is LNHDA, CDR2 SQIVND (reference sequence). This CDR3 has 15 amino acids. The junction had 6 bases not matched to a gene; V was cut back by 4 bases and J by 2 bases. CDR3 protein: CASSNDRGRNYGYTF. The CDR3 DNA follows: TGTGCCAGTAGTAACGACAGGGGTAGGAACTATGGCTACACCTTC.

This CDR3 is CASSAGTGQETQYF. CDR3 DNA: TGTGCCAGCAGCGCGGGGACAGGGCAAGAGACCCAGTACTTC. This chain links TRBV9 with TRBJ2-5; TRBD1 aligns across 9 bases. Losses at the gene ends were 3 bases for V and 2 bases for J; bases not matched to a gene: 2. CDR3 size: 14 residues. Germline V gives CDR1 SGDLS, CDR2 YYNGEE.

The J gene is TRBJ2-3, the V gene TRBV11-2; a weak D match, TRBD2 (5 bases). V lost 5 bases and J 3 bases, leaving 9 bases between the germline ends. The CDR3 totals 13 residues. The germline V gene has CDR1 SGHAT and CDR2 FQNNGV. The CDR3 sequence is CASSLGITDTQYF. As DNA, the CDR3 is TGTGCCAGCAGCCTCGGGATAACAGATACGCAGTATTTT.

The V and J genes are TRBV29-1 and TRBJ1-4; TRBD1 matches at 9 bases. This CDR3 has 13 residues. The germline CDR1 and CDR2 sequences are SQVTM and ANQGSEA. The V and J ends lost 7 bases and 8 bases, in that order; junction bases with no gene match: 8. CDR3: CSAAGQGKEKLFF. The CDR3 DNA reads TGCAGCGCTGCGGGACAGGGTAAAGAAAAACTGTTTTTT.

The V and J genes are TRBV7-6 and TRBJ2-2, with D possibly matching TRBD1 (6 bases). Trimming took 2 bases from V and 4 from J, leaving 11 bases between them. CDR3 length: 15 residues. Per the germline V gene, CDR1 is SGHVS and CDR2 is FNYEAQ. The CDR3 DNA follows: TGTGCCAGCAGCTTACCCCTAGGGGGCACCGGGGAGCTGTTTTTT. It specifies CASSLPLGGTGELFF.

The V and J genes are TRBV28 and TRBJ1-5; 8 bases match TRBD1. Trimming removed 5 bases from V and 10 bases from J; junction bases left unmatched: 13. This CDR3 is built from 15 residues. Germline V gene sequence: CDR1 MDHEN, CDR2 SYDVKM. The CDR3 sequence is CASSPSRTGIFPQHF. In DNA, the CDR3 is TGTGCCAGCAGTCCTTCGAGGACAGGGATCTTTCCCCAGCATTTT.

This clone was counted a single time. The CDR3 here is CASSQQASGRADTQYF. In nucleotides, the CDR3 is TGTGCCAGCAGTCAGCAGGCTAGCGGGAGAGCAGATACGCAGTATTTT. The chain has TRBV28 and TRBJ2-3, with TRBD2 identical over 10 bases. J was trimmed by 4 bases and V by 5 bases; bases with no gene match: 9. Germline CDR1 is MDHEN and CDR2 is SYDVKM. This CDR3 has 16 amino acids.